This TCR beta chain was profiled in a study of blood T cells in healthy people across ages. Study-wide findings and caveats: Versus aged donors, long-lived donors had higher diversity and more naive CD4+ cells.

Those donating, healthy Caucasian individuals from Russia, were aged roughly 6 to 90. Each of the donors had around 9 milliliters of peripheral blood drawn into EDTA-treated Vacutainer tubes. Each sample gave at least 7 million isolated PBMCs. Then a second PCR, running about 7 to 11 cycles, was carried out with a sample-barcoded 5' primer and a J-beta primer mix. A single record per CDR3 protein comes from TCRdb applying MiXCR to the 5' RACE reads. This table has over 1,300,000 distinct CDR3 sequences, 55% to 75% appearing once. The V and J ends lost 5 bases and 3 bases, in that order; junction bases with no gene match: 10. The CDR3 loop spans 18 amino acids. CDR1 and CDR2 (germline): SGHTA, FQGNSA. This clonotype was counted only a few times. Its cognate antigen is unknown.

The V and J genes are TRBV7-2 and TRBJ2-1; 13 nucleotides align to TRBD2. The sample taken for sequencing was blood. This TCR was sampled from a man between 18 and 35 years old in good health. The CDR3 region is CASSPRTSGGLFYNEQFF. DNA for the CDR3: TGTGCCAGCAGCCCTCGGACTAGCGGGGGCTTATTCTACAATGAGCAGTTCTTC.